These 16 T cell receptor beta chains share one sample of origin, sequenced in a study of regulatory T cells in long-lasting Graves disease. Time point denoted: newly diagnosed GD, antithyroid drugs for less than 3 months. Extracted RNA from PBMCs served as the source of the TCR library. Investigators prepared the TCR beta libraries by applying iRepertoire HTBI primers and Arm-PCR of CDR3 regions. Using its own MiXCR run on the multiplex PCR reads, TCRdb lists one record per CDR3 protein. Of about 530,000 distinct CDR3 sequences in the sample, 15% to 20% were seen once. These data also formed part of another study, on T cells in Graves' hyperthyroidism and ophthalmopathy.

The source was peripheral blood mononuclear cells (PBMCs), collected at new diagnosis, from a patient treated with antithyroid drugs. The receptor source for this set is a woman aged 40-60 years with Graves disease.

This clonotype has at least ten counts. The CDR3 DNA reads as TGTGCCTGGGCGGACGGCGATGAGCAGTTCTTC. Protein: CAWADGDEQFF. The chain is built from TRBV30 and TRBJ2-1; no definite D call. This CDR3 contains 11 residues. CDR1 is GTSNPN and CDR2 is SVGIG in the germline V gene (reference sequence). The V and J ends lost 5 bases and 8 bases respectively, with 10 bases between them.

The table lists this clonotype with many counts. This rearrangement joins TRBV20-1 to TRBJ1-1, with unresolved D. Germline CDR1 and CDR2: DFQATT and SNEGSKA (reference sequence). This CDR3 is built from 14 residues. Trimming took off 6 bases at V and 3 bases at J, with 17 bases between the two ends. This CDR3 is CSADGSGSYTEAFF. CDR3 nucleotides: TGCAGTGCCGACGGAAGTGGGAGCTACACTGAAGCTTTCTTT.

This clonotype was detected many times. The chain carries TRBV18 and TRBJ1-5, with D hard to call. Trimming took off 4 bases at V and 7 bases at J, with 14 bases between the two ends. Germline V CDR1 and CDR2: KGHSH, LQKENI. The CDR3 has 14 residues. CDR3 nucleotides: TGTGCCAGCTCACTCGGACCGCCAGGCCAGCCCCAGCATTTT. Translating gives CASSLGPPGQPQHF.

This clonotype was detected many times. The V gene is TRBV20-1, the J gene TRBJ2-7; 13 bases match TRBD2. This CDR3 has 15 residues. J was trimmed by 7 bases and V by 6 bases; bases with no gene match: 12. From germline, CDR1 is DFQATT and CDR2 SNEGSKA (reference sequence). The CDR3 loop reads CSALPTSGGSGEQYF. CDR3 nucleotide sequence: TGCAGTGCACTGCCGACTAGCGGGGGGTCGGGAGAGCAGTACTTC.

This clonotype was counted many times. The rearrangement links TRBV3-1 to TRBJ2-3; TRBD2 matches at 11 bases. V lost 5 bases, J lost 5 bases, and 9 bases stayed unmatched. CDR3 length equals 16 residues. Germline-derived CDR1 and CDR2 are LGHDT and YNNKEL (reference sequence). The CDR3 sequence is CASSTSSGGLVDTQYF. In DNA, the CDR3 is TGTGCCAGCAGCACCTCTAGCGGGGGGTTAGTAGATACGCAGTATTTT.

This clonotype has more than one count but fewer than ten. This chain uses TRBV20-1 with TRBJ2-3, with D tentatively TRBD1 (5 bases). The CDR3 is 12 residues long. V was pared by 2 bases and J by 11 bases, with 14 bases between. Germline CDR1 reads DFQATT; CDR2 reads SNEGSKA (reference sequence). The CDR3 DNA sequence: TGCAGTGCTAGAAAAGTAGGGGTGGGGCAGTATTTT. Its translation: CSARKVGVGQYF.

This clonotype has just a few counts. Here the CDR3 reads CASGSPVSTATGELFF. The CDR3 DNA is TGTGCTAGTGGTTCCCCAGTCTCTACTGCTACCGGGGAGCTGTTTTTT. The rearrangement links TRBV12-5 to TRBJ2-2; no definite D call. The CDR3 runs 16 residues. Germline assignment: CDR1 LGHNT and CDR2 FRNRAP. V dropped 4 bases and J dropped 5 bases, with 17 bases sitting between them.

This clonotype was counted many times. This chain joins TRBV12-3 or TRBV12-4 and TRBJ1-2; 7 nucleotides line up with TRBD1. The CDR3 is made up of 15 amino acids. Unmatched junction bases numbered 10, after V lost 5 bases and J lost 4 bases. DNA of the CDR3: TGTGCCAGCAGTATGGACAGGCTCTATGGCTATGGCTACACCTTC. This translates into CASSMDRLYGYGYTF.

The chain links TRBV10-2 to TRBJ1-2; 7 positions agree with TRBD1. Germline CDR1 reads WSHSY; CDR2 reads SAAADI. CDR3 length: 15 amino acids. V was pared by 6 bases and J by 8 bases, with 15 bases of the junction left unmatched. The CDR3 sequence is CASRGDSQLRGGYTF. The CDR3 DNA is TGCGCCAGCAGAGGGGACAGCCAACTCCGCGGGGGCTACACCTTC.

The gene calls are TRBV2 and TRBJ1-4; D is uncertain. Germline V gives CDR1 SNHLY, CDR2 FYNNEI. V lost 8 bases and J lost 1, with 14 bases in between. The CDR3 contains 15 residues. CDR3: CASSGGAGTNEKLFF. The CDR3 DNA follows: TGTGCCAGCTCTGGAGGCGCCGGAACTAATGAAAAACTGTTTTTT.

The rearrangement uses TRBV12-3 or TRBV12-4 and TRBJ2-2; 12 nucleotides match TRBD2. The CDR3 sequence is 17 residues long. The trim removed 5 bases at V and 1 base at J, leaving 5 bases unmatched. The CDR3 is CASSTSGGPWNTGELFF. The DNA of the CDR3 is TGTGCCAGCAGTACTAGCGGGGGGCCCTGGAACACCGGGGAGCTGTTTTTT.

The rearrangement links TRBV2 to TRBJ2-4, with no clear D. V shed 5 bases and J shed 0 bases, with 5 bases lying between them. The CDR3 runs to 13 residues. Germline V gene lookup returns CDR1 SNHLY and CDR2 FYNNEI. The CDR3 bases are TGTGCCAGCAGTACTGGAGCCAAAAACATTCAGTACTTC. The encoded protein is CASSTGAKNIQYF.

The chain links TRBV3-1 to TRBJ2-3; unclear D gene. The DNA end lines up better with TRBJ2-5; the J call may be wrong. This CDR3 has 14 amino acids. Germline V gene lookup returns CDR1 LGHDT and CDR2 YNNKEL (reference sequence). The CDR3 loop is CASSQGSPEGTQYF. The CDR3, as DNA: TGTGCCAGCAGCCAAGGGTCCCCGGAAGGGACCCAGTACTTC.

Here the CDR3 DNA reads TGCGCCAGCGGAGACCGGTACAATGAGCAGTTCTTC. Translating it yields CASGDRYNEQFF. The rearrangement uses TRBV5-1 and TRBJ2-1, with no clear D. This CDR3 comprises 12 residues. V was cut by 7 bases and J by 4 bases, with 9 bases left in between. Germline V gene data show CDR1 as SGHRS and CDR2 as YFSETQ.

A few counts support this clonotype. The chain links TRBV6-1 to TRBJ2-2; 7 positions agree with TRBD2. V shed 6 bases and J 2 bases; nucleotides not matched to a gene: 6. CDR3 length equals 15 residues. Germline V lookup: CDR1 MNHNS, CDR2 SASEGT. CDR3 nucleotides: TGTGCCAGCAGCCACGGGGGACTAAACACCGGGGAGCTGTTTTTT. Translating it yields CASSHGGLNTGELFF.

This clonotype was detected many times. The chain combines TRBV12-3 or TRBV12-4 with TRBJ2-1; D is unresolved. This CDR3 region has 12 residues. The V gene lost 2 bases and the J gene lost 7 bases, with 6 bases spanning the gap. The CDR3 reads CASSLPKNEQFF. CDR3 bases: TGTGCCAGCAGTTTACCGAAAAATGAGCAGTTCTTC.